Shown below are 29 T cell receptor beta chains from a single sample sequenced in a study of shared T cell receptors in the human thymus. Sequencing used immunoSEQ multiplex PCR; TCRdb keeps in-frame clones, though not all of them. In the table there are roughly 500,000 clones, 78% of which are singletons. Another study also made use of these data, one on human thymus T cells.

Material for sequencing was thymocytes. The receptors were gathered from a boy under two years old with a congenital heart defect.

The CDR3 nucleotides are TGTGCCAGCAGCTTAGTTGGTAGCGGGAGGGACCGGGGTACAGATACGCAGTATTTT. Amino acid sequence: CASSLVGSGRDRGTDTQYF. The rearrangement joins TRBV11-3 to TRBJ2-3, with TRBD2 matching 11 bases. This CDR3 is 19 amino acids long. Germline V gene data show CDR1 as SGHNT and CDR2 as YENEEA. With 1 base clipped from V and 3 bases from J, the junction kept 12 bases outside the gene matches.

The V and J genes are TRBV11-3 and TRBJ1-3, with 9 bases fitting TRBD1. With 4 bases clipped from V and 3 bases from J, the junction kept 7 bases outside the gene matches. The CDR3 is 16 amino acids. CDR1 and CDR2 from the germline V gene are SGHNT and YENEEA. CDR3 sequence (DNA): TGTGCCAGCAGCTCCGTGACAGGGGGGAGTGGAAACACCATATATTTT. It is translated as CASSSVTGGSGNTIYF.

The rearrangement links TRBV4-3 to TRBJ2-1, with 9 bases matching TRBD1. The CDR3 is 17 amino acids. CDR1 is LGHNA and CDR2 is YSLEER in the germline V gene. V trimming: 0 bases; J trimming: 9 bases; junction bases outside the gene matches: 12. CDR3 sequence reads: CASSQETGTGIGSEQFF. CDR3 nucleotides: TGCGCCAGCAGCCAAGAGACCGGGACAGGGATCGGTAGTGAGCAGTTCTTC.

This clone showed up just once. The chain has TRBV4-1 and TRBJ2-7; 8 bases are shared with TRBD1. Germline assignment: CDR1 MGHRA and CDR2 YSYEKL. Trimming cost V 4 bases and J 2 bases; bases outside gene matches: 10. The CDR3 is made up of 16 amino acids. CDR3 nucleotides: TGCGCCAGCAGCCGGGCCGGACAGGGATCACCCTACGAGCAGTACTTC. As protein: CASSRAGQGSPYEQYF.

This clone was seen once. V gene TRBV11-2 combines with J gene TRBJ2-7; 7 positions match TRBD2. CDR1 is SGHAT and CDR2 is FQNNGV in the germline V gene. This CDR3 has 17 amino acids. Trimming took 5 bases from V and 4 from J; bases not matched to a gene: 17. CDR3 in DNA: TGTGCCAGCAGCCCCCTGGGGTGGGAGCGGGAAGGATACGAGCAGTACTTC. Translation: CASSPLGWEREGYEQYF.

The rearrangement links TRBV6-1 to TRBJ2-1; a weak D match, TRBD2 (5 bases). Germline V lookup: CDR1 MNHNS, CDR2 SASEGT. Trimming cost V 5 bases and J 7 bases, with 18 bases left between them. The CDR3 is 15 amino acids. The CDR3 region has the DNA TGTGCCAGCAGTTTATCGGGGAGAGCCTGGAATGAGCAGTTCTTC. Its translation: CASSLSGRAWNEQFF.

This clone has just a few counts. The genes are TRBV29-1 and TRBJ1-3; D is unresolved. CDR1 SQVTM and CDR2 ANQGSEA come from the germline V gene. V lost 5 bases to trimming and J lost 5 bases, with 10 bases between them. The CDR3 is 12 residues long. CDR3 protein: CSVWEGRNTIYF. The CDR3 nucleotides are TGCAGCGTTTGGGAGGGCCGAAACACCATATATTTT.

The sample holds a few counts of this clone. V is TRBV27 and J is TRBJ2-5; 14 bases fit TRBD2. The ends lost 8 bases at V and 0 bases at J; junction bases unmatched: 11. This CDR3 has 18 residues. CDR1 and CDR2 from the germline V gene are MNHEY and SMNVEV (reference sequence). CDR3 residues: CASRREGLAGVHQETQYF. CDR3 nucleotides: TGTGCCAGCCGACGGGAGGGACTAGCGGGAGTGCACCAAGAGACCCAGTACTTC.

This clone was observed a handful of times. The genes are TRBV29-1 and TRBJ2-2; 11 bases line up with TRBD1. This CDR3 comprises 13 residues. Per germline, CDR1 SQVTM and CDR2 ANQGSEA. The ends lost 7 bases at V and 7 bases at J; junction bases unmatched: 5. CDR3 sequence reads: CSARTGGGGELFF. In DNA form, the CDR3 reads TGCAGCGCTAGGACAGGGGGCGGCGGGGAGCTGTTTTTT.

This chain uses TRBV4-1 with TRBJ2-7; TRBD2 aligns across 7 bases. The CDR3 consists of 13 residues. V was clipped by 7 bases and J by 5 bases; unmatched bases: 8. In germline, CDR1 is MGHRA, CDR2 YSYEKL. The DNA for the CDR3 is TGCGCCAGCAACCGGGAGGAGGGCAACGAGCAGTACTTC. Translation gives CASNREEGNEQYF.

This chain links TRBV19 with TRBJ2-2; 9 bases fit TRBD1. Germline V gene sequence: CDR1 LNHDA, CDR2 SQIVND (reference sequence). This CDR3 has 16 residues. Trimming at V came to 3 bases and at J to 6 bases, leaving 8 bases not matched to a gene. The CDR3 loop is CASSIVHDRGAGELFF. The CDR3 DNA follows: TGTGCCAGTAGTATCGTTCATGACAGGGGGGCCGGGGAGCTGTTTTTT.

This clone was detected only once. The CDR3 sequence is CASSRTSGNSPWDEQFF. In DNA form, the CDR3 reads TGTGCCAGCAGTAGGACTAGCGGGAATAGCCCCTGGGATGAGCAGTTCTTC. The chain is built from TRBV2 and TRBJ2-1; TRBD2 matches at 12 bases. The V gene end was trimmed by 5 bases and the J gene end by 8 bases; junction bases not matched to a gene: 13. The CDR3 covers 17 residues. In germline, CDR1 is SNHLY, CDR2 FYNNEI.

The chain joins TRBV30 to TRBJ2-7; 10 bases agree with TRBD1. CDR1 and CDR2 (germline): GTSNPN, SVGIG (reference sequence). The junction had 4 bases not matched to a gene; V was cut back by 0 bases and J by 2 bases. The CDR3 is 15 residues long. The CDR3 region is CAWSVTGQGTYEQYF. CDR3 nucleotides: TGTGCCTGGAGTGTAACGGGACAGGGGACCTACGAGCAGTACTTC.

The genes are TRBV18 and TRBJ1-2; the D gene is possibly TRBD1 (6 bases). Germline CDR1 and CDR2: KGHSH and LQKENI. This CDR3 has 15 amino acids. The V end was cut by 6 bases, the J end by 4 bases, with 18 bases between. The CDR3: CASSPLQGRGYGYTF. DNA for the CDR3: TGTGCCAGCTCGCCGCTACAGGGACGAGGCTATGGCTACACCTTC.

The V gene is TRBV14, the J gene TRBJ2-7, with D hard to call. The V gene lost 2 bases and the J gene lost 3 bases, with 17 bases spanning the gap. CDR1 and CDR2 from the germline V gene are SGHDN and FVKESK. This CDR3 region has 16 residues. The CDR3 loop reads CASSQTERATLYEQYF. DNA for the CDR3: TGTGCCAGCAGCCAAACAGAACGCGCAACCCTCTACGAGCAGTACTTC.

The rearrangement joins TRBV18 to TRBJ2-7, with D uncertain. Trimming pared 3 bases from V and 3 bases from J, leaving 12 bases between. The CDR3 extends over 14 amino acids. The germline V gene encodes CDR1 KGHSH and CDR2 LQKENI. The CDR3 loop is CASSPPRPFYEQYF. The CDR3, as DNA: TGTGCCAGCTCACCGCCCAGGCCCTTCTACGAGCAGTACTTC. The full variable domain, in which reference TRBV18 and TRBJ2-7 provide the parts outside the CDR3, is NAGVMQNPRHLVRRRGQEARLRCSPMKGHSHVYWYRQLPEEGLKFMVYLQKENIIDESGMPKERFSAEFPKEGPSILRIQQVVRGDSAAYFCASSPPRPFYEQYFGPGTRLTVT.

This clone was seen a handful of times. The rearrangement links TRBV20-1 to TRBJ2-2, with D uncertain. The CDR3 extends over 11 amino acids. From germline, CDR1 is DFQATT and CDR2 SNEGSKA (reference sequence). The V end was cut by 3 bases, the J end by 5 bases, with 4 bases between. In nucleotides, the CDR3 is TGCAGTGCTAGCGGGACCGGGGAGCTGTTTTTT. Amino acid sequence: CSASGTGELFF.

This clone was observed a single time. In DNA form, the CDR3 reads TGTGCCAGCAGTTTCCCCTCCTTGACAGGGATTCATGAAAAACTGTTTTTT. Translated: CASSFPSLTGIHEKLFF. V gene TRBV27 combines with J gene TRBJ1-4, with 7 nucleotides matching TRBD1. CDR3 length: 17 residues. Germline V gives CDR1 MNHEY, CDR2 SMNVEV (reference sequence). With 3 bases clipped from V and 6 bases from J, the junction kept 13 bases outside the gene matches.

CDR3 DNA sequence: TGTGCCAGCAGTTTCCCGCAGGGGGCCCCTTACAATGAGCAGTTCTTC. It is translated as CASSFPQGAPYNEQFF. The chain is built from TRBV27 and TRBJ2-1; 8 bases are a match to TRBD1. The CDR3 spans 16 residues. With 3 bases clipped from V and 4 bases from J, the junction kept 8 bases outside the gene matches. The germline V gene encodes CDR1 MNHEY and CDR2 SMNVEV (reference sequence).

V is TRBV5-4 and J is TRBJ2-3, with 15 bases matching TRBD2. Trimming removed 4 bases from V and 3 bases from J; junction bases left unmatched: 3. CDR1 SGHNT and CDR2 YYREEE come from the germline V gene (reference sequence). The length of the CDR3 is 16 residues. CDR3 sequence: CASSPGLAGGTDTQYF. Written as DNA, the CDR3 is TGTGCCAGCAGCCCGGGACTAGCGGGAGGTACAGATACGCAGTATTTT.

As DNA, the CDR3 is TGTGCCAGTAGTTCCAAACTTCATCAGCCCCAGCATTTT. Translated: CASSSKLHQPQHF. The chain has TRBV19 and TRBJ1-5; no definite D call. This CDR3 spans 13 amino acids. Germline CDR1 LNHDA, CDR2 SQIVND (reference sequence). Between the trimmed V and J ends, which lost 5 bases and 5 bases, there was a span of 10 bases.

V usage is TRBV29-1 and J usage is TRBJ2-5; tentatively, D is TRBD2 (7 bases). V lost 7 bases and J lost 5, with 17 bases in between. CDR1 and CDR2 (germline): SQVTM, ANQGSEA. The CDR3 totals 13 residues. The CDR3 is CSGRGRAFETQYF. CDR3 nucleotide sequence: TGCAGCGGGAGGGGGAGGGCCTTTGAGACCCAGTACTTC.

The V and J genes are TRBV19 and TRBJ2-7; TRBD1 matches 7 bases. The germline CDR1 and CDR2 sequences are LNHDA and SQIVND (reference sequence). The CDR3 runs to 15 residues. Germline trimming cut 0 bases from V and 3 bases from J; bases unmatched to any gene: 5. CDR3 sequence reads: CASSIEGQDHYEQYF. CDR3 sequence (DNA): TGTGCCAGTAGTATAGAAGGACAGGACCACTACGAGCAGTACTTC.

This clone was observed a single time. The chain combines TRBV11-3 with TRBJ2-7; a weak D match, TRBD2 (6 bases). Trimming left V 4 bases short and J 4 bases short, with 29 bases between. Germline CDR1 is SGHNT and CDR2 is YENEEA. This CDR3 has 19 residues. CDR3 amino acids: CASSSPRGRRDPTLYEQYF. The DNA for the CDR3 is TGTGCCAGCAGCTCGCCTAGGGGCCGGAGGGACCCTACTCTGTACGAGCAGTACTTC.

This clone was seen only once. V gene TRBV4-3 combines with J gene TRBJ2-7, with 8 nucleotides matching TRBD1. CDR1 is LGHNA and CDR2 is YSLEER in the germline V gene. The CDR3 has 17 residues. Trimming at V came to 0 bases and at J to 1 base, leaving 8 bases not matched to a gene. CDR3 sequence reads: CASSQDLPRGPSYEQYF. CDR3 DNA sequence: TGCGCCAGCAGCCAAGATCTTCCCAGGGGGCCTTCCTACGAGCAGTACTTC.

This clone has just a few counts. The chain uses TRBV28 and TRBJ1-2; D uncertain. Germline CDR1 and CDR2: MDHEN and SYDVKM. The CDR3 spans 14 residues. Trimming removed 3 bases at V and 0 bases at J, with 8 bases between. The DNA for the CDR3 is TGTGCCAGCAGTTTTCACGACTCTAACTATGGCTACACCTTC. It yields the protein CASSFHDSNYGYTF.

The rearrangement links TRBV18 to TRBJ2-3; 11 positions match TRBD1. Germline assignment: CDR1 KGHSH and CDR2 LQKENI. Trimming removed 4 bases from V and 4 bases from J; junction bases left unmatched: 7. CDR3 length: 16 residues. CDR3 protein: CASSRVDRGLADTQYF. The DNA for the CDR3 is TGTGCCAGCTCACGGGTGGACAGGGGGCTCGCAGATACGCAGTATTTT.

CDR3 sequence (DNA): TGTGCCAGCAGCCAAGAAAGGGTGCAGGGGCCCTACGAGCAGTACTTC. Amino acids: CASSQERVQGPYEQYF. The chain couples TRBV14 to TRBJ2-7, with D perhaps TRBD1 (6 bases). The CDR3 has 16 amino acids. Germline V lookup: CDR1 SGHDN, CDR2 FVKESK. The V gene lost 0 bases and the J gene lost 2 bases, with 14 bases spanning the gap.

The rearrangement uses TRBV12-5 and TRBJ1-4; a possible D gene is TRBD1 (5 bases). The CDR3 runs 16 residues. Trimming shortened V by 0 bases and J by 7 bases, and 15 bases separated the two germline ends. Germline V gene lookup returns CDR1 LGHNT and CDR2 FRNRAP. The DNA of the CDR3 is TGTGCTAGTGGTTTGGTCACGACAGACCCGGGTGAAAAACTGTTTTTT. Protein sequence: CASGLVTTDPGEKLFF.